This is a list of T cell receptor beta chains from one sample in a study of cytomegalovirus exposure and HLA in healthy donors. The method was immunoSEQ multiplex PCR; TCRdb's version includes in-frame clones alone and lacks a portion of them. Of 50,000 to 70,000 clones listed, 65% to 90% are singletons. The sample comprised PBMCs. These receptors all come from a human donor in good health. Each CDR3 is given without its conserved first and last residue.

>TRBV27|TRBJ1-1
ASRRTVNTEAF
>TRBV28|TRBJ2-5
ASSGTGTSQETQY
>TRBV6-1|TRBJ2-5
ASTRGSEETQY
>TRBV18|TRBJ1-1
ASSLNSARDTEAF
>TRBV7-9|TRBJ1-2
ASSLPGQGETNYGYT
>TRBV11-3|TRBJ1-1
ASSPGQGYEAF
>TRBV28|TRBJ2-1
ASSFYLVSSYNEQF
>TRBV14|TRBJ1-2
ASSLGYSYGYT
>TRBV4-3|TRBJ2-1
ASSQEPSGGEDEQF
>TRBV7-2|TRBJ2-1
ASSSGLAGYNEQF
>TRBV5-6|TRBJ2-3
ASSRSNESGTDTQY
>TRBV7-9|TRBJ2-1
ASSLYEYNEQF
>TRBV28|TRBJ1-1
ASSFGARNTEAF
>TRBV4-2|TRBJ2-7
ASSQDRKGLAEAYEQY